The 29 T cell receptor beta chains below come from one sample, sequenced in a study of T cells in Graves' hyperthyroidism and ophthalmopathy. Amplified TCR beta CDR3 regions derived from RNA transcripts. TCR CDR3 underwent first-round RT-PCR with the HTBI primer set. TCRdb redid the calling of the multiplex PCR reads with MiXCR, one entry per CDR3 protein. The table lists 530,000 or so distinct CDR3 sequences, 15% to 20% of them singletons. The sequenced material came from blood. Receptors were obtained from a woman aged 18 to 35 with Graves' ophthalmopathy.

The chain is built from TRBV6-1 and TRBJ2-3; 14 nucleotides line up with TRBD2. The V gene's germline CDR1 is MNHNS and CDR2 SASEGT. CDR3 length: 16 amino acids. Germline trimming cut 6 bases from V and 2 bases from J; bases unmatched to any gene: 4. CDR3 loop: CASSQTSGGATDTQYF. DNA for the CDR3: TGTGCCAGCAGCCAGACTAGCGGGGGGGCCACAGATACGCAGTATTTT.

This clonotype was seen only a few times. The chain is built from TRBV19 and TRBJ2-3; D is unclear. Germline values: CDR1 LNHDA, CDR2 SQIVND (reference sequence). There are 15 residues in the CDR3. The V gene lost 3 bases and the J gene lost 6 bases, with 16 bases spanning the gap. CDR3 protein: CASSMAEVTFDTQYF. The CDR3 nucleotides read TGTGCCAGTAGTATGGCGGAAGTTACCTTTGATACGCAGTATTTT.

In its sample, this clonotype was seen many times. This rearrangement joins TRBV27 to TRBJ1-6, with D possibly matching TRBD1 (5 bases). Per germline, CDR1 MNHEY and CDR2 SMNVEV (reference sequence). Trimming pared 4 bases from V and 6 bases from J, leaving 13 bases between. The length of the CDR3 is 15 residues. The CDR3 sequence: CASSSAGRTNSPLHF. The CDR3 DNA reads TGTGCCAGCAGTTCAGCGGGACGGACTAATTCACCCCTCCACTTT.

The CDR3: CASSARPALDGNEQFF. The CDR3 DNA reads TGTGCCAGCAGCGCCCGTCCGGCTCTTGATGGCAATGAGCAGTTCTTC. The V gene is TRBV9, the J gene TRBJ2-1; D is ambiguous. Germline CDR1 SGDLS, CDR2 YYNGEE. Trimming removed 3 bases at V and 6 bases at J, with 19 bases between. This CDR3 has 16 amino acids.

Many counts were recorded for this clonotype. Here the CDR3 reads CAWSSGRRGDTEAFF. DNA for the CDR3: TGTGCCTGGAGTTCGGGAAGAAGAGGGGACACTGAAGCTTTCTTT. This rearrangement joins TRBV30 to TRBJ1-1; TRBD1 is a possible D gene (5 bases). CDR1 and CDR2 (germline): GTSNPN, SVGIG (reference sequence). Trimming shortened V by 2 bases and J by 3 bases, and 16 bases separated the two germline ends. The CDR3 spans 15 residues.

The chain combines TRBV5-1 with TRBJ1-1; D possibly corresponds to TRBD1 (6 bases). With 4 bases removed from V and 4 bases from J, the gap between germline ends came to 14 bases. This CDR3 comprises 14 residues. Germline values: CDR1 SGHRS, CDR2 YFSETQ. The CDR3, as DNA: TGCGCCAGCAGCCTGGGACATTCGGGCACTGAAGCTTTCTTT. Protein product: CASSLGHSGTEAFF. The full variable domain, completed using reference TRBV5-1 and TRBJ1-1, is KAGVTQTPRYLIKTRGQQVTLSCSPISGHRSVSWYQQTPGQGLQFLFEYFSETQRNKGNFPGRFSGRQFSNSRSEMNVSTLELGDSALYLCASSLGHSGTEAFFGQGTRLTVV.

The chain combines TRBV19 with TRBJ1-5, with TRBD1 matching 9 bases. Trimming at V came to 6 bases and at J to 4 bases, leaving 4 bases not matched to a gene. Germline lookup yields CDR1 LNHDA and CDR2 SQIVND (reference sequence). The CDR3 is 14 residues long. The CDR3: CASRSGQGNQPQHF. As DNA, the CDR3 is TGTGCCAGTAGGTCGGGACAGGGTAATCAGCCCCAGCATTTT.

This clonotype was seen a few times. The chain couples TRBV9 to TRBJ2-3; the match to TRBD2 covers 11 bases. The germline V gene encodes CDR1 SGDLS and CDR2 YYNGEE. Unmatched junction bases numbered 9, after V lost 4 bases and J lost 2 bases. CDR3 size: 17 residues. The CDR3 sequence is CASSPHSGGANTDTQYF. CDR3 in DNA: TGTGCCAGCAGCCCTCATAGCGGGGGGGCAAACACAGATACGCAGTATTTT.

V usage is TRBV15 and J usage is TRBJ2-5; D may match TRBD1 or TRBD2 (7 bases each). CDR1 LNHNV and CDR2 YYDKDF come from the germline V gene (reference sequence). This CDR3 comprises 16 residues. Trimming shortened V by 0 bases and J by 5 bases, and 16 bases separated the two germline ends. This CDR3 is CATSRDKGAGQETQYF. CDR3 DNA: TGTGCCACCAGCAGAGATAAGGGAGCGGGACAGGAGACCCAGTACTTC.

This clonotype has a count of ten or more. The V gene is TRBV13, the J gene TRBJ2-3; D not resolved. CDR1 is PRHDT and CDR2 is FYEKMQ in the germline V gene (reference sequence). The CDR3 runs to 15 residues. Trimming took off 5 bases at V and 1 base at J, with 13 bases between the two ends. In nucleotides, the CDR3 is TGTGCCAGCAGCCCCTGGGTTGCGGGCACAGATACGCAGTATTTT. Translating it yields CASSPWVAGTDTQYF.

This clonotype was detected ten times or more. The chain couples TRBV27 to TRBJ2-3, with 7 positions matching TRBD2. Germline V gene lookup returns CDR1 MNHEY and CDR2 SMNVEV (reference sequence). The CDR3 is 16 residues long. The junction had 12 bases not matched to a gene; V was cut back by 5 bases and J by 4 bases. The CDR3 region is CASSNFGTMMADTQYF. CDR3 sequence (DNA): TGTGCCAGCAGTAACTTTGGGACTATGATGGCAGATACGCAGTATTTT.

V is TRBV4-3 and J is TRBJ2-3; the D call may be TRBD1 or TRBD2 (6 bases each). The V end lost 4 bases, the J end lost 1 base, and 18 bases lay between the germline ends. The CDR3 has 17 residues. The V gene's germline CDR1 is LGHNA and CDR2 YSLEER. The CDR3 bases are TGCGCCAGCAGCCGAGGAAACTGGGGGGCGGGCACAGATACGCAGTATTTT. Residues: CASSRGNWGAGTDTQYF.

This chain joins TRBV19 and TRBJ2-5; D possibly corresponds to TRBD1 (5 bases). Germline V lookup: CDR1 LNHDA, CDR2 SQIVND (reference sequence). Trimming left V 5 bases short and J 7 bases short, with 17 bases between. This CDR3 comprises 14 residues. The chain's CDR3 is CASSDHRSWGTQYF. The CDR3 bases are TGTGCCAGTAGTGACCACAGGTCCTGGGGGACCCAGTACTTC. Combining the CDR3 with reference TRBV19 and TRBJ2-5 gives the whole variable domain DGGITQSPKYLFRKEGQNVTLSCEQNLNHDAMYWYRQDPGQGLRLIYYSQIVNDFQKGDIAEGYSVSREKKESFPLTVTSAQKNPTAFYLCASSDHRSWGTQYFGPGTRLLVL.

The table lists this clonotype with many counts. The rearrangement uses TRBV27 and TRBJ2-7; D is perhaps TRBD1 or TRBD2 (6 bases each). Germline V gene lookup returns CDR1 MNHEY and CDR2 SMNVEV (reference sequence). The V and J ends lost 5 bases and 4 bases respectively, with 18 bases between them. The CDR3 spans 15 residues. The CDR3 bases are TGTGCCAGCAGTCCCCGGACAGCTAGCGTATACGAGCAGTACTTC. Its protein is CASSPRTASVYEQYF.

This clonotype has ten or more counts. The gene calls are TRBV7-3 and TRBJ1-1; 7 bases are shared with TRBD1. The CDR3 has 17 amino acids. J was trimmed by 1 base and V by 2 bases; bases with no gene match: 10. Germline values: CDR1 SGHTA, CDR2 FQGTGA. The CDR3 coding sequence is TGTGCCAGCAGCTTACGCCCCCTAGGGGGCAAGAACACTGAAGCTTTCTTT. This translates into CASSLRPLGGKNTEAFF.

This clonotype was recorded many times. The rearrangement joins TRBV24-1 to TRBJ2-7; D unclear. The CDR3 loop spans 12 amino acids. The germline V gene has CDR1 KGHDR and CDR2 SFDVKD. V shed 12 bases and J shed 2 bases, with 13 bases lying between them. CDR3 residues: CAPSNSPYEQYF. In nucleotides, the CDR3 is TGTGCCCCAAGCAATTCCCCCTACGAGCAGTACTTC.

In its sample, this clonotype was seen many times. This rearrangement joins TRBV7-3 to TRBJ1-6; TRBD1 matches at 8 bases. The CDR3 extends over 13 amino acids. With V trimmed by 2 bases and J by 12 bases, 3 bases remained unmatched. CDR1 SGHTA and CDR2 FQGTGA come from the germline V gene. The CDR3 DNA reads as TGTGCCAGCAGCTTACAGGGGGCAGAACCCCTCCACTTT. Translation gives CASSLQGAEPLHF.

This clonotype occurred many times. The chain joins TRBV7-9 to TRBJ2-3; D possibly uses TRBD1 or TRBD2 (5 bases each). In germline, CDR1 is SEHNR, CDR2 FQNEAQ (reference sequence). The V end was cut by 5 bases, the J end by 5 bases, with 20 bases between. The CDR3 totals 16 residues. CDR3 DNA sequence: TGTGCCAGCAGCCCCCATCGGGACCGGGATCTAGATACGCAGTATTTT. Translation gives CASSPHRDRDLDTQYF.

This clonotype has a count of ten or more. The CDR3 loop reads CASSLDFQSYGGNGYTF. Written as DNA, the CDR3 is TGTGCCAGCAGCTTAGATTTCCAGTCTTATGGGGGGAATGGCTACACCTTC. The chain joins TRBV7-2 to TRBJ1-2; tentative D call: TRBD1 (5 bases). CDR1 and CDR2 from the germline V gene are SGHTA and FQGNSA. V dropped 1 base and J dropped 6 bases, with 21 bases sitting between them. The CDR3 length is 17 residues. The full variable domain, with the rest looked up from reference TRBV7-2 and TRBJ1-2, is GAGVSQSPSNKVTEKGKDVELRCDPISGHTALYWYRQSLGQGLEFLIYFQGNSAPDKSGLPSDRFSAERTGGSVSTLTIQRTQQEDSAVYLCASSLDFQSYGGNGYTFGSGTRLTVV.

This clonotype was observed a handful of times. J is TRBJ2-1 and V is TRBV6-1; 12 nucleotides match TRBD2. The CDR3 spans 15 residues. Germline loops: CDR1 MNHNS, CDR2 SASEGT. V lost 10 bases, J lost 4 bases, and 8 bases stayed unmatched. CDR3 amino acids: CATGTSGGSYNEQFF. CDR3 DNA sequence: TGTGCCACGGGAACTAGCGGGGGGTCATACAATGAGCAGTTCTTC.

The chain combines TRBV20-1 with TRBJ2-7, with 11 bases that match TRBD2. V lost 6 bases, J lost 7 bases, and 11 bases stayed unmatched. Germline V lookup: CDR1 DFQATT, CDR2 SNEGSKA (reference sequence). The CDR3 is made up of 14 amino acids. CDR3 DNA sequence: TGCAGTGCCAACCCGACTAGCGGGACGGGTGAGCAGTACTTC. Translating it yields CSANPTSGTGEQYF.

V gene TRBV7-2 combines with J gene TRBJ2-1; TRBD2 matches at 8 bases. Trimming removed 1 base from V and 7 bases from J; junction bases left unmatched: 9. Germline V gene lookup returns CDR1 SGHTA and CDR2 FQGNSA. CDR3 length equals 16 residues. The CDR3: CASSLGGGSGSNEQFF. In DNA form, the CDR3 reads TGTGCCAGCAGCTTAGGGGGCGGGAGCGGGAGTAATGAGCAGTTCTTC.

The chain links TRBV30 to TRBJ2-3; 7 nucleotides align to TRBD2. Per the germline V gene, CDR1 is GTSNPN and CDR2 is SVGIG (reference sequence). This CDR3 has 15 amino acids. V shed 2 bases and J 2 bases; nucleotides not matched to a gene: 7. The CDR3 nucleotides are TGTGCCTGGAGTATCCAGCGGGGCCTCACAGATACGCAGTATTTT. Amino acid sequence: CAWSIQRGLTDTQYF.

The CDR3 DNA follows: TGTGCCAGCAGTGCCCCTATCTATGGCTACACCTTC. It specifies CASSAPIYGYTF. The chain has TRBV6-1 and TRBJ1-2; D gene ambiguous. Per germline, CDR1 MNHNS and CDR2 SASEGT. V gave up 4 bases and J gave up 4 bases, with 7 bases separating them. The CDR3 extends over 12 amino acids.

This clonotype was observed a handful of times. The final CDR3 position lacks the conserved phenylalanine or tryptophan, pointing to a likely read error. The chain links TRBV19 to TRBJ2-1; 10 positions agree with TRBD1. The germline V gene encodes CDR1 LNHDA and CDR2 SQIVND (reference sequence). Losses at the gene ends were 9 bases for V and 7 bases for J; bases not matched to a gene: 6. This CDR3 contains 13 residues. CDR3 in amino acids: CASRQGAGNEQFL. Written as DNA, the CDR3 is TGTGCCAGCCGACAGGGGGCGGGAAATGAGCAGTTCCTC.

This clonotype was counted between two and nine times. V usage is TRBV29-1 and J usage is TRBJ2-7; D call uncertain. The length of the CDR3 is 12 residues. In germline, CDR1 is SQVTM, CDR2 ANQGSEA. Trimming pared 7 bases from V and 3 bases from J, leaving 13 bases between. The CDR3 spells CSASGSNYEQYF. The CDR3 region has the DNA TGCAGCGCGTCAGGATCCAACTACGAGCAGTACTTC.

This clonotype was picked up many times. The chain couples TRBV27 to TRBJ2-7; TRBD1 or TRBD2 may be the D gene (5 bases each). This CDR3 has 14 amino acids. From germline, CDR1 is MNHEY and CDR2 SMNVEV (reference sequence). The V end lost 2 bases, the J end lost 2 bases, and 10 bases lay between the germline ends. CDR3 residues: CASSLRGVAYEQYF. The DNA of the CDR3 is TGTGCCAGCAGTTTACGAGGGGTCGCCTACGAGCAGTACTTC.

This clonotype was seen many times. This chain joins TRBV29-1 and TRBJ2-5; 8 bases match TRBD1. The V gene's germline CDR1 is SQVTM and CDR2 ANQGSEA. The CDR3 totals 15 residues. Trimming cost V 3 bases and J 4 bases; bases outside gene matches: 10. CDR3 coding DNA: TGCAGCGTTGACCCCCCGGGACAGGTGGTAGAGACCCAGTACTTC. This encodes CSVDPPGQVVETQYF.

This clonotype was counted many times. The rearrangement links TRBV9 to TRBJ1-2; possible D gene TRBD1, 6 bases. This CDR3 has 16 amino acids. Germline assignment: CDR1 SGDLS and CDR2 YYNGEE. V gave up 1 base and J gave up 3 bases, with 16 bases separating them. This CDR3 is CASSVRTLQGHYGYTF. The DNA for the CDR3 is TGTGCCAGCAGCGTACGCACCCTACAGGGACACTATGGCTACACCTTC. Full variable domain (remainder filled in from reference TRBV9 and TRBJ1-2): DSGVTQTPKHLITATGQRVTLRCSPRSGDLSVYWYQQSLDQGLQFLIQYYNGEERAKGNILERFSAQQFPDLHSELNLSSLELGDSALYFCASSVRTLQGHYGYTFGSGTRLTVV.